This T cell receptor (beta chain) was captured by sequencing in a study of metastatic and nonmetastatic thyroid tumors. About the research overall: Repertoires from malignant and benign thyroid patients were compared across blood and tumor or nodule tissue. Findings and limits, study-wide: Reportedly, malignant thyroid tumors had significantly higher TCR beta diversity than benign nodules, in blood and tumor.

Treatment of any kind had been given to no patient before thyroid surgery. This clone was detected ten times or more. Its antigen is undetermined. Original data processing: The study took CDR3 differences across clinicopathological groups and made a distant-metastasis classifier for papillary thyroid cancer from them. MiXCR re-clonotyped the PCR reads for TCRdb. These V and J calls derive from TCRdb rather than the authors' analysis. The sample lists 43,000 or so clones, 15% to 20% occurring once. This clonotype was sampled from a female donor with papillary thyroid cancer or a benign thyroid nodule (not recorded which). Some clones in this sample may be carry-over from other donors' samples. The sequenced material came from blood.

The CDR3 coding sequence is TGTGCCAGCGGCGCGGGGGGGGTTGAAAAACTGTTTTTT. Translating it yields CASGAGGVEKLFF. The chain recombines TRBV28 with TRBJ1-4, with a possible D match to TRBD1 (5 bases). The CDR3 is 13 amino acids. V lost 8 bases and J lost 7, with 14 bases in between. The germline V gene encodes CDR1 MDHEN and CDR2 SYDVKM.